This T cell receptor beta chain emerged from a study of cytomegalovirus exposure and HLA in healthy donors. Findings and caveats of the study: Other equally common chains were less clonally expanded than HLA-associated TCR beta chains, a later analysis showed. There was a cluster of highly shared sequence variants that was likely a sequencing artifact.

The PCR was carried out with 60 Vbeta primers and 13 Jbeta primers. TCRdb's table, derived via immunoSEQ multiplex PCR, lists solely in-frame clones and lacks some. Among 170,000 or so clones listed, under 90% were seen once. The germline V gene encodes CDR1 SQVTM and CDR2 ANQGSEA. Trimming cost V 0 bases and J 4 bases, with 9 bases left between them. The CDR3 has 14 amino acids. As regards this clone: Antigen: not known.

The sequence was collected from a man younger than 40 in good health and CMV-seropositive. V gene TRBV29-1 combines with J gene TRBJ2-2; possibly TRBD2 for D (6 bases). The sequenced sample was PBMCs. CDR3 DNA: TGCAGCGTTGAAGATCGGGGACTCACCGGGGAGCTGTTTTTT. Translated: CSVEDRGLTGELFF.